The 9 T cell receptor beta chains in this list originate from one sample, sequenced in a study of T-cell memory formation after mild COVID-19 (dated by TCRdb to about 2021). Libraries were prepared through 5' RACE. The run used an Illumina NovaSeq 6000. TCRdb trimmed public reads at Q25 via fastp, called clones via MiXCR and kept in-frame beta chains. Every CDR3 protein is listed once, alongside the most common genes and DNA of its rows. In all, the sample holds fewer than 400,000 distinct CDR3 sequences, and roughly 15% of those were seen once. The top ten clones comprise around a fifth of the sample. Specimen: PBMCs or a T cell subset sorted from them (not recorded which). The receptors were sampled from a man aged 18 to 29 who had mild COVID-19 (a few samples of this study predate the infection). The sample titles of this study are shuffled in the database, so cell type and time point are left out; the donor was told from shared clones.

This clonotype has a handful of counts. J is TRBJ2-3 and V is TRBV4-2, with D uncertain. CDR3 length: 15 residues. The germline gives CDR1 LGHNA, CDR2 YNFKEQ. The V gene lost 0 bases and the J gene lost 7 bases, with 14 bases spanning the gap. This chain's CDR3 is CASSQDMSVWNTQYF. CDR3 DNA: TGTGCCAGCAGCCAAGATATGAGCGTTTGGAATACGCAGTATTTT.

The gene calls are TRBV3-1 and TRBJ1-1; perhaps TRBD1 as D (5 bases). The germline V and J ends were trimmed by 2 bases and 5 bases, with 12 bases remaining between them. Germline values: CDR1 LGHDT, CDR2 YNNKEL (reference sequence). The CDR3 totals 14 residues. The CDR3 spells CASSQREGSTEAFF. CDR3 coding DNA: TGTGCCAGCAGCCAAAGGGAGGGGTCGACTGAAGCTTTCTTT.

The table lists this clonotype with a few counts. The chain links TRBV7-2 to TRBJ1-2; tentatively, D is TRBD1 (5 bases). Germline V gene lookup returns CDR1 SGHTA and CDR2 FQGNSA. V lost 5 bases to trimming and J lost 7 bases, with 20 bases between them. CDR3 length: 15 amino acids. The CDR3 protein is CASSVSGIGGGGYTF. The CDR3 region has the DNA TGTGCCAGCAGCGTCTCCGGCATCGGGGGAGGTGGCTACACCTTC. The whole variable domain, remainder taken from reference TRBV7-2 and TRBJ1-2, is GAGVSQSPSNKVTEKGKDVELRCDPISGHTALYWYRQSLGQGLEFLIYFQGNSAPDKSGLPSDRFSAERTGGSVSTLTIQRTQQEDSAVYLCASSVSGIGGGGYTFGSGTRLTVV.

The genes are TRBV7-6 and TRBJ2-1, with 9 bases aligning to TRBD2. V lost 5 bases, J lost 4 bases, and 9 bases stayed unmatched. The CDR3 is made up of 16 amino acids. The germline V gene encodes CDR1 SGHVS and CDR2 FNYEAQ. This CDR3 reads CASSPAAGGTYNEQFF. In DNA, the CDR3 is TGTGCCAGCAGCCCAGCAGCGGGGGGAACGTACAATGAGCAGTTCTTC.

This chain connects TRBV7-2 to TRBJ2-2; D is perhaps TRBD1 or TRBD2 (5 bases each). The CDR3 length is 15 residues. Germline V CDR1 and CDR2: SGHTA, FQGNSA. V lost 1 base, J lost 4 bases, and 10 bases lay in between. The CDR3 nucleotides are TGTGCCAGCAGCTTAGGAGGTGGGACCACCGGGGAGCTGTTTTTT. Translating gives CASSLGGGTTGELFF. The full variable domain, completed using reference TRBV7-2 and TRBJ2-2, is GAGVSQSPSNKVTEKGKDVELRCDPISGHTALYWYRQSLGQGLEFLIYFQGNSAPDKSGLPSDRFSAERTGGSVSTLTIQRTQQEDSAVYLCASSLGGGTTGELFFGEGSRLTVL.

This clonotype was seen a handful of times. This rearrangement joins TRBV7-9 to TRBJ2-3; D gene uncertain. The CDR3 extends over 14 amino acids. Trimming removed 8 bases from V and 0 bases from J, with 12 bases in between. Germline V gives CDR1 SEHNR, CDR2 FQNEAQ (reference sequence). CDR3 region: CASGPTISTDTQYF. The CDR3 DNA is TGTGCCAGCGGCCCGACGATCAGCACAGATACGCAGTATTTT. Full variable domain (missing parts from reference TRBV7-9 and TRBJ2-3): DTGVSQNPRHKITKRGQNVTFRCDPISEHNRLYWYRQTLGQGPEFLTYFQNEAQLEKSRLLSDRFSAERPKGSFSTLEIQRTEQGDSAMYLCASGPTISTDTQYFGPGTRLTVL.

This clonotype was observed a few times. V usage is TRBV7-2 and J usage is TRBJ2-7, with D perhaps matching TRBD2 (6 bases). The CDR3 totals 13 residues. The germline V gene encodes CDR1 SGHTA and CDR2 FQGNSA. Trimming removed 6 bases from V and 5 bases from J, with 14 bases in between. The CDR3 reads CASRPPGEDEQYF. CDR3 nucleotides: TGTGCCAGCAGGCCTCCGGGGGAGGACGAGCAGTACTTC. The full variable domain, in which reference TRBV7-2 and TRBJ2-7 provide the parts outside the CDR3, is GAGVSQSPSNKVTEKGKDVELRCDPISGHTALYWYRQSLGQGLEFLIYFQGNSAPDKSGLPSDRFSAERTGGSVSTLTIQRTQQEDSAVYLCASRPPGEDEQYFGPGTRLTVT.

V usage is TRBV6-2 or TRBV6-3 and J usage is TRBJ2-5, with D possibly matching TRBD2 (5 bases). V lost 10 bases and J lost 5, with 14 bases in between. This CDR3 comprises 12 residues. Germline CDR1 and CDR2: MNHEY and SVGEGT. CDR3 sequence: CATGGPGETQYF. The CDR3 DNA follows: TGTGCCACCGGAGGCCCTGGGGAGACCCAGTACTTC.

This clonotype has more than one count but fewer than ten. This sequence joins TRBV7-8 and TRBJ2-3; D uncertain. The CDR3 consists of 17 residues. Per germline, CDR1 SGHVS and CDR2 FQNEAQ. V was shortened by 1 base and J by 4 bases, with 18 bases between the two germline ends. The DNA of the CDR3 is TGTGCCAGCAGCTTAGGATTATGGGCGACGGGTCCAGATACGCAGTATTTT. Translating it yields CASSLGLWATGPDTQYF.